What follows are 8 T cell receptor beta chains derived from one specimen sequenced in a study of blood T cells in healthy people across ages. A sample-barcoded 5' primer and a J-beta primer mix were used in a second PCR of roughly 7 to 11 cycles. TCRdb independently ran MiXCR on the 5' RACE reads; one entry per CDR3 protein. The table has about 1.6 million distinct CDR3 sequences, roughly 32% seen once. Sequenced: blood. The receptors here all came from a woman in her 30s in good health.

This clonotype showed up just a few times. V is TRBV28 and J is TRBJ2-7, with 9 bases that match TRBD1. The CDR3 consists of 14 residues. V lost 9 bases, J lost 3 bases, and 9 bases stayed unmatched. In germline, CDR1 is MDHEN, CDR2 SYDVKM. The CDR3 DNA follows: TGTGCCAGTAGCCCGGGGGACAGGGACTACGAGCAGTACTTC. It encodes CASSPGDRDYEQYF.

The chain links TRBV12-3 or TRBV12-4 to TRBJ2-1, with D possibly TRBD2 on 5 matching bases. V shed 0 bases and J shed 3 bases, with 9 bases lying between them. The CDR3 contains 15 residues. CDR3 in DNA: TGTGCCAGCAGTTTAGCGCGGACTGGCTACAATGAGCAGTTCTTC. Its translation is CASSLARTGYNEQFF.

This clonotype was recorded a few times. This chain joins TRBV7-2 and TRBJ2-5; TRBD2 agrees at 10 bases. This CDR3 region has 15 residues. Trimming cost V 5 bases and J 9 bases; bases outside gene matches: 12. Germline assignment: CDR1 SGHTA and CDR2 FQGNSA. The CDR3 DNA is TGTGCCAGCAGCGCAGCGGGGGGGCCTTTAAGTCCCCAGTACTTC. Translating it yields CASSAAGGPLSPQYF.

The CDR3 DNA is TGTGCCAGCAGCTCGGTAGGGGGAGGGCAAAATGAGCAGTTCTTC. Protein: CASSSVGGGQNEQFF. The J gene is TRBJ2-1, the V gene TRBV7-2; weak D call: TRBD2 (7 bases). Germline-derived CDR1 and CDR2 are SGHTA and FQGNSA. Between the trimmed V and J ends, which lost 4 bases and 7 bases, there was a span of 17 bases. The CDR3 loop spans 15 amino acids.

The J gene is TRBJ2-5, the V gene TRBV20-1, with TRBD2 matching over 9 bases. Losses at the gene ends were 1 base for V and 2 bases for J; bases not matched to a gene: 17. Germline CDR1 reads DFQATT; CDR2 reads SNEGSKA (reference sequence). The CDR3 sequence is 19 residues long. In DNA, the CDR3 is TGCAGTGCTAGAGCTTTAGGAGTCCTAGCGGGGACTTTACAAGAGACCCAGTACTTC. Residues: CSARALGVLAGTLQETQYF.

The chain has TRBV6-1 and TRBJ2-3; 8 bases map to TRBD2. The V segment lost 7 bases and the J segment 3 bases; nucleotides outside the gene matches: 9. Per germline, CDR1 MNHNS and CDR2 SASEGT. The CDR3 covers 15 residues. The CDR3 nucleotides read TGTGCCAGCACCGAAAGCGGCGGGGGGACAGATACGCAGTATTTT. It yields the protein CASTESGGGTDTQYF.

This clonotype was seen many times. CDR3 coding DNA: TGCAGTGCTAGGGGGGAGCGCGAGGGGGATACGCAGTATTTT. It encodes CSARGEREGDTQYF. The V and J genes are TRBV20-1 and TRBJ2-3; D is possibly TRBD1 or TRBD2 (5 bases each). V lost 3 bases and J lost 6, with 16 bases in between. The CDR3 totals 14 residues. Germline-derived CDR1 and CDR2 are DFQATT and SNEGSKA (reference sequence).

The count of this clonotype is one. A read error may explain this, as a much larger clone is one base away. The chain uses TRBV3-1 and TRBJ2-1; 7 bases fit TRBD1. The length of the CDR3 is 14 residues. Germline V gene data show CDR1 as LGHDT and CDR2 as YNNKEL (reference sequence). The CDR3: CASGQEGARGEQFF. The DNA of the CDR3 is TGTGCCAGCGGCCAAGAGGGGGCACGGGGTGAGCAGTTCTTC.